The rows below give T cell receptor beta chains drawn from one sample of a study of identical twins. TCRdb redid the calling of the 5' RACE reads with MiXCR, one entry per CDR3 protein. The table lists hundreds of thousands of distinct CDR3 sequences, around 9.7% of them singletons. The sample also formed part of further work on yellow fever vaccine responses in identical twins.

Sequenced material: CD8+ T cells sorted from blood. These receptors came from a woman between 18 and 30 years old in good health. CDR3s include the opening cysteine and the closing phenylalanine or tryptophan. A D gene is named only where the DNA matches it firmly. Clone size, where shown, is once, few, many, or a class for clones that have expanded.

V: TRBV12-3/TRBV12-4; size: few; J: TRBJ2-5; D: NA; CDR3: CASSLASLLETQYF; DNA: TGTGCCAGCAGTTTAGCTTCTCTTTTGGAGACCCAGTACTTC
V: TRBV2; size: NA; J: TRBJ2-7; D: TRBD1; CDR3: CALAGQGIISYEQYF; DNA: TGTGCCTTAGCAGGACAGGGTATAATCTCCTACGAGCAGTACTTC
V: TRBV27; size: NA; J: TRBJ2-7; D: TRBD2; CDR3: CASSYGLAGGYEQYF; DNA: TGTGCCAGCAGTTACGGACTAGCGGGAGGGTACGAGCAGTACTTC
V: TRBV14; size: few; J: TRBJ2-7; D: NA; CDR3: CASSQDLRVEEQYF; DNA: TGTGCCAGCAGCCAAGATCTTCGGGTTGAGGAGCAGTACTTC
V: TRBV5-1; size: few; J: TRBJ2-7; D: TRBD1; CDR3: CASSVLRQGNYHEQYF; DNA: TGCGCCAGCAGCGTCTTACGACAGGGAAATTACCACGAGCAGTACTTC
V: TRBV6-1; size: NA; J: TRBJ1-2; D: NA; CDR3: CASSSAQYYGYTF; DNA: TGTGCCAGCAGCTCAGCACAATATTATGGCTACACCTTC
V: TRBV3-1; size: many; J: TRBJ1-1; D: TRBD1; CDR3: CASSRETGGGMGTEAFF; DNA: TGTGCCAGCAGCCGAGAGACAGGGGGCGGTATGGGCACTGAAGCTTTCTTT
V: TRBV27; size: NA; J: TRBJ2-1; D: TRBD2; CDR3: CASKLLAEDNEQFF; DNA: TGTGCCAGCAAGTTACTAGCGGAAGACAATGAGCAGTTCTTC
V: TRBV28; size: NA; J: TRBJ1-1; D: NA; CDR3: CASSKSTGWSVLNTEAFF; DNA: TGTGCCAGCAGTAAGTCAACAGGGTGGTCGGTCTTGAACACTGAAGCTTTCTTT
V: TRBV7-8; size: NA; J: TRBJ2-5; D: TRBD2; CDR3: CASSLAVGLAGETIETQYF; DNA: TGTGCCAGCAGCTTAGCGGTTGGACTAGCGGGGGAGACCATAGAGACCCAGTACTTC
V: TRBV14; size: few; J: TRBJ2-2; D: NA; CDR3: CASGSRSATGELFF; DNA: TGTGCCAGCGGGTCACGTTCGGCCACCGGGGAGCTGTTTTTT
V: TRBV7-9; size: NA; J: TRBJ2-7; D: TRBD1; CDR3: CASSVPDRGAPYEQYF; DNA: TGTGCCAGCAGCGTACCAGACAGGGGGGCGCCCTACGAGCAGTACTTC
V: TRBV29-1; size: many; J: TRBJ2-2; D: NA; CDR3: CSVEVLGGTGELFF; DNA: TGCAGCGTTGAGGTCTTGGGGGGCACCGGGGAGCTGTTTTTT
V: TRBV7-6; size: few; J: TRBJ2-1; D: NA; CDR3: CASSWLGETYNEQFF; DNA: TGTGCCAGCAGCTGGTTAGGAGAAACCTACAATGAGCAGTTCTTC
V: TRBV7-9; size: few; J: TRBJ2-7; D: NA; CDR3: CASSLGKNEQYF; DNA: TGTGCCAGCAGCTTAGGGAAGAACGAGCAGTACTTC
V: TRBV7-9; size: NA; J: TRBJ2-5; D: NA; CDR3: CASSLALGPQYF; DNA: TGTGCCAGCAGCTTAGCGCTGGGTCCCCAGTACTTC
V: TRBV15; size: many; J: TRBJ2-7; D: NA; CDR3: CATSTGDEQYF; DNA: TGTGCCACCAGCACTGGTGACGAGCAGTACTTC
V: TRBV5-1; size: few; J: TRBJ2-7; D: TRBD2; CDR3: CASSSGLAGPAYEQYF; DNA: TGCGCCAGCAGCAGTGGACTAGCGGGGCCAGCCTACGAGCAGTACTTC
V: TRBV18; size: NA; J: TRBJ1-6; D: TRBD1; CDR3: CASSETGANSPLHF; DNA: TGTGCCAGCTCGGAGACAGGGGCAAATTCACCCCTCCACTTT
V: TRBV4-3; size: many; J: TRBJ2-3; D: NA; CDR3: CASSQDLARGTDTQYF; DNA: TGCGCCAGCAGCCAAGACCTAGCTCGGGGCACAGATACGCAGTATTTT
V: TRBV28; size: NA; J: TRBJ2-5; D: NA; CDR3: CASSPTGYQRQETQYF; DNA: TGTGCCAGCAGCCCTACAGGGTACCAACGCCAAGAGACCCAGTACTTC
V: TRBV4-1; size: few; J: TRBJ2-7; D: TRBD2; CDR3: CASSPGLAGSSYEQYF; DNA: TGCGCCAGCAGTCCCGGACTAGCGGGGAGCTCCTACGAGCAGTACTTC
V: TRBV10-3; size: NA; J: TRBJ2-7; D: TRBD1; CDR3: CAISDGGSGTGGSEQYF; DNA: TGTGCCATCAGTGACGGTGGCTCCGGGACAGGGGGCAGCGAGCAGTACTTC
V: TRBV6-2/TRBV6-3; size: NA; J: TRBJ2-2; D: TRBD1; CDR3: CASSYSLPDRGKAELFF; DNA: TGTGCCAGCAGTTACTCCCTCCCGGACAGGGGGAAGGCGGAGCTGTTTTTT
V: TRBV2; size: many; J: TRBJ2-1; D: TRBD2; CDR3: CASSELAAYHNEQFF; DNA: TGTGCCAGCAGCGAACTAGCGGCGTATCACAATGAGCAGTTCTTC
V: TRBV11-2; size: many; J: TRBJ1-2; D: NA; CDR3: CASSLAPENYGYTF; DNA: TGTGCCAGCAGCTTAGCCCCAGAAAACTATGGCTACACCTTC
V: TRBV7-7; size: NA; J: TRBJ2-3; D: TRBD2; CDR3: CASSLGTIDTQYF; DNA: TGTGCTAGCAGCCTAGGGACTATAGATACGCAGTATTTT
V: TRBV6-4; size: few; J: TRBJ2-3; D: NA; CDR3: CASSDSTGQATDTQYF; DNA: TGTGCCAGCAGTGACTCGACTGGCCAAGCCACAGATACGCAGTATTTT
V: TRBV29-1; size: few; J: TRBJ2-3; D: NA; CDR3: CSVPPGEVGTDTQYF; DNA: TGCAGCGTTCCCCCGGGGGAGGTAGGCACAGATACGCAGTATTTT
V: TRBV5-1; size: few; J: TRBJ2-2; D: NA; CDR3: CASSLIWEANTGELFF; DNA: TGCGCCAGCAGCTTGATCTGGGAGGCGAACACCGGGGAGCTGTTTTTT